Here is one T cell receptor (beta chain) with its context. The target antigen is unknown. Here immunoSEQ multiplex PCR was the method, and the copy in TCRdb shows in-frame clones only, minus some. The sample yields 2 million to 3 million clones, about 92% seen once. This sample is drawn from a study of shared clonotypes between healthy human individuals. Overall study results and limits: Sharing of clonotypes among donors was expected to vary with sequencing depth. It was observed that 5% to 6% of naive CD4 clonotypes were shared across several donors.

The source is a man younger than 35 in good health. The sample consisted of naive CD4+ T cells sorted from blood. Noted subset: CD45RA+ positively selected.

The CDR3 DNA reads TGTGCCAGCAGCGCATTATTAGGGGCGGAGGGCTACGAGCAGTACTTC. Its translation is CASSALLGAEGYEQYF. This chain joins TRBV7-9 and TRBJ2-7, with D tentatively TRBD2 (6 bases). Trimming removed 5 bases at V and 3 bases at J, with 20 bases between. The CDR3 consists of 16 residues. The V gene's germline CDR1 is SEHNR and CDR2 FQNEAQ (reference sequence).